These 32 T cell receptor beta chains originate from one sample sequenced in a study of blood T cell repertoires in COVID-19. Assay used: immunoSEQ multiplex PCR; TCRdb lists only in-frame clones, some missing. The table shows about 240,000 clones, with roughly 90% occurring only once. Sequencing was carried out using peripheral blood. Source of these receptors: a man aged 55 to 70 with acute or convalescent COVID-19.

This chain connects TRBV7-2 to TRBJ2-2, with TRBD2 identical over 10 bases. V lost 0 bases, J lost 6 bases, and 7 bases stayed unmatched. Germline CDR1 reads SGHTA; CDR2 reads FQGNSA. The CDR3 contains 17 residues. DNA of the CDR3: TGTGCCAGCAGCTTAGCGGGAGCGGGAGGGCCGTCCGGGGAGCTGTTTTTT. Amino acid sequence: CASSLAGAGGPSGELFF.

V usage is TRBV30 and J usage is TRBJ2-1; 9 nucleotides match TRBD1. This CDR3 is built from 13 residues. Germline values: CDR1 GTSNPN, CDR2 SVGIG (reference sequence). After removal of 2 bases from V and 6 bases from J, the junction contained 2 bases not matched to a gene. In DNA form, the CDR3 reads TGTGCCTGGAGTAGGACAGGGGTCAATGAGCAGTTCTTC. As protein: CAWSRTGVNEQFF.

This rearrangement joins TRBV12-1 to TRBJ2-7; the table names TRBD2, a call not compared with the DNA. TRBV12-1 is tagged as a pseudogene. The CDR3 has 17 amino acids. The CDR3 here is CASSPDWTSGTPYEQYF. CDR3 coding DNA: TGTGCCAGCAGCCCCGACTGGACTAGCGGGACTCCCTACGAGCAGTACTTC.

The CDR3 DNA is TGTGCCAGCAATAAACTTAGCGGGTTTCTCAATGAGCAGTTCTTC. As protein: CASNKLSGFLNEQFF. This chain connects TRBV6-5 to TRBJ2-1, with 7 bases that match TRBD2. The CDR3 extends over 15 amino acids. After removal of 7 bases from V and 6 bases from J, the junction contained 12 bases not matched to a gene. Germline V lookup: CDR1 MNHEY, CDR2 SVGAGI.

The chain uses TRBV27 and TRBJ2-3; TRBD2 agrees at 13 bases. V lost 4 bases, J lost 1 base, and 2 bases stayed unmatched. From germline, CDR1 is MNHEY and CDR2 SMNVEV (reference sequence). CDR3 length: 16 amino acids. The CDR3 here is CASSSGLAGGTDTQYF. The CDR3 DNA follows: TGTGCCAGCAGTTCCGGACTAGCGGGAGGCACAGATACGCAGTATTTT.

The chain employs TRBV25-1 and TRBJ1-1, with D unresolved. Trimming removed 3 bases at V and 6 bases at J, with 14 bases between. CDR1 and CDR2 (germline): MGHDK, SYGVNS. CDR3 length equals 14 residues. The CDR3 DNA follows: TGTGCCAGCAGTGATTTAAGCGAGGGCGCTGAAGCTTTCTTT. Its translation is CASSDLSEGAEAFF.

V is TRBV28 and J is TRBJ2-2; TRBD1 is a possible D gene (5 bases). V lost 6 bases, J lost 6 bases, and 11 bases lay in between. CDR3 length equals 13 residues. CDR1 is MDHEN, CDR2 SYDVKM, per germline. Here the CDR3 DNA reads TGTGCCAGCAGCCAGACAGTGCCCGGGGAGCTGTTTTTT. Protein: CASSQTVPGELFF.

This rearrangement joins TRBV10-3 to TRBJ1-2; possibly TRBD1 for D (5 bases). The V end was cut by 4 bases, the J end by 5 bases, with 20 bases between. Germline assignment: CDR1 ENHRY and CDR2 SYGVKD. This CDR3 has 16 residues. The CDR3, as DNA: TGTGCCATCAGTGGTCGGATCTCCGACAGTCGGTATGGCTACACCTTC. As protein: CAISGRISDSRYGYTF.

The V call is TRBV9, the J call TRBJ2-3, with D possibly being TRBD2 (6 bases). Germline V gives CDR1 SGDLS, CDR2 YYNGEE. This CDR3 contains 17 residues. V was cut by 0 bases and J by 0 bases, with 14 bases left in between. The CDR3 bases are TGTGCCAGCAGCGTAGGGGCTGGGGGGTCTAGCACAGATACGCAGTATTTT. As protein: CASSVGAGGSSTDTQYF.

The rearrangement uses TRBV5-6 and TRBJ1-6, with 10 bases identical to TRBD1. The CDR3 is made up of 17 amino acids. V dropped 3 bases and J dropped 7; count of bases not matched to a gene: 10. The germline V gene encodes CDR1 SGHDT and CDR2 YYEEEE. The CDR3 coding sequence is TGTGCCAGCAGCTATGTAACCGGACAGGGGGACAATTCACCCCTCCACTTT. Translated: CASSYVTGQGDNSPLHF. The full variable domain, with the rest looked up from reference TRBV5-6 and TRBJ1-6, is DAGVTQSPTHLIKTRGQQVTLRCSPKSGHDTVSWYQQALGQGPQFIFQYYEEEERQRGNFPDRFSGHQFPNYSSELNVNALLLGDSALYLCASSYVTGQGDNSPLHFGNGTRLTVT.

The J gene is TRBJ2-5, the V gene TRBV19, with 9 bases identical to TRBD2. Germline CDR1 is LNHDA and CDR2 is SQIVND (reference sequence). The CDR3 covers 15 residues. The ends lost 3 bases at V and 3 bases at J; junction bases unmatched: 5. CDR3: CASSMTSGYKETQYF. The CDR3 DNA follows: TGTGCCAGTAGTATGACTAGCGGATATAAAGAGACCCAGTACTTC. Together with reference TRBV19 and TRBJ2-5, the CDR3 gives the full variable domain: DGGITQSPKYLFRKEGQNVTLSCEQNLNHDAMYWYRQDPGQGLRLIYYSQIVNDFQKGDIAEGYSVSREKKESFPLTVTSAQKNPTAFYLCASSMTSGYKETQYFGPGTRLLVL.

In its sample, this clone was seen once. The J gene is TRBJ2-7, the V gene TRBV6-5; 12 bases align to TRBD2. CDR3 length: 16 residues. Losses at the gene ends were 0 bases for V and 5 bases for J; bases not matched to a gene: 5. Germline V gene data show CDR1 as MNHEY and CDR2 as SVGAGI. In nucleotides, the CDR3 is TGTGCCAGCAGTTACTCGCGACTAGCGGGAGTACACGAGCAGTACTTC. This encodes CASSYSRLAGVHEQYF.

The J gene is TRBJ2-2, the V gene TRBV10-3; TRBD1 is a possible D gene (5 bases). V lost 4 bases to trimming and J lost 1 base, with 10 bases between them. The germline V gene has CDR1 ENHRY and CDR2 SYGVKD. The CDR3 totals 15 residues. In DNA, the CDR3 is TGTGCCATCAGTGTTAACAGGCTGAACACCGGGGAGCTGTTTTTT. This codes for CAISVNRLNTGELFF.

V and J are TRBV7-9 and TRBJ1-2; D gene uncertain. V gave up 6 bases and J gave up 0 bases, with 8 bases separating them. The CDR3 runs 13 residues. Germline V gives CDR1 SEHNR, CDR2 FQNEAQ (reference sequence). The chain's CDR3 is CASSPAANYGYTF. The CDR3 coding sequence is TGTGCCAGCAGTCCCGCGGCTAACTATGGCTACACCTTC.

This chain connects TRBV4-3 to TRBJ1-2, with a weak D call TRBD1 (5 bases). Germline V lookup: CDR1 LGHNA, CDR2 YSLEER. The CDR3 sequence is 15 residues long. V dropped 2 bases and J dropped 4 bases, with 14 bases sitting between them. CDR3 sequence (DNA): TGCGCCAGCAGCCAATACCCCCCCCAGGGCTATGGCTACACCTTC. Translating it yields CASSQYPPQGYGYTF.

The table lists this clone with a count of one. CDR3 in amino acids: CASSLGLADSQETQYF. The CDR3 coding sequence is TGTGCCAGCAGCCTCGGACTAGCGGATTCACAAGAGACCCAGTACTTC. The rearrangement links TRBV7-9 to TRBJ2-5; 10 bases map to TRBD2. The V gene's germline CDR1 is SEHNR and CDR2 FQNEAQ (reference sequence). V lost 5 bases and J lost 2; bases outside the gene matches: 8. The CDR3 extends over 16 amino acids.

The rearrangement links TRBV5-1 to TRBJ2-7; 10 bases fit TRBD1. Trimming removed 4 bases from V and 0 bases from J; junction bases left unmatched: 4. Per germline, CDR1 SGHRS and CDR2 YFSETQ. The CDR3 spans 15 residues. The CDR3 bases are TGCGCCAGCAGCCCAAGGACAGGGGGCTCCTACGAGCAGTACTTC. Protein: CASSPRTGGSYEQYF. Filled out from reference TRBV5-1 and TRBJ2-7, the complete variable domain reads KAGVTQTPRYLIKTRGQQVTLSCSPISGHRSVSWYQQTPGQGLQFLFEYFSETQRNKGNFPGRFSGRQFSNSRSEMNVSTLELGDSALYLCASSPRTGGSYEQYFGPGTRLTVT.

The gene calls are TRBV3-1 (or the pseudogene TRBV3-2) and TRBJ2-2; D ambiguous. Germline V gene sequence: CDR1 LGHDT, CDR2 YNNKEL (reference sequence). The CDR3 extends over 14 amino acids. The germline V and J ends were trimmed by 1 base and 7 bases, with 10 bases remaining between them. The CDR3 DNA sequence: TGTGCCAGCAGCCAAGCCGTCGACATCGGGGAGCTGTTTTTT. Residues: CASSQAVDIGELFF.

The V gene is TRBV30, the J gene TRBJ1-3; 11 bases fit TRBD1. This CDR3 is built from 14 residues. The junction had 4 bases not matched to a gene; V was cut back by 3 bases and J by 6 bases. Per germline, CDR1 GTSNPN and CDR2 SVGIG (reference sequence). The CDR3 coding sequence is TGTGCCTGGAGACCGGGACAGGGGGTAAACACCATATATTTT. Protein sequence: CAWRPGQGVNTIYF.

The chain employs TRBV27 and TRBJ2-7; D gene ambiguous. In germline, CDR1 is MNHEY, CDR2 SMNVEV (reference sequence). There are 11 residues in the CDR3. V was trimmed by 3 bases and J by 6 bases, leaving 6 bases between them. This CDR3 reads CASSFVGEQYF. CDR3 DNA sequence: TGTGCCAGCAGTTTCGTCGGCGAGCAGTACTTC.

The CDR3 reads CASRGDGVPYNEQFF. CDR3 nucleotide sequence: TGTGCCAGCAGGGGCGACGGGGTTCCCTACAATGAGCAGTTCTTC. The chain is built from TRBV4-2 and TRBJ2-1; TRBD2 is a possible D gene (5 bases). The CDR3 totals 15 residues. The germline V and J ends were trimmed by 6 bases and 2 bases, with 14 bases remaining between them. Germline CDR1 LGHNA, CDR2 YNFKEQ.

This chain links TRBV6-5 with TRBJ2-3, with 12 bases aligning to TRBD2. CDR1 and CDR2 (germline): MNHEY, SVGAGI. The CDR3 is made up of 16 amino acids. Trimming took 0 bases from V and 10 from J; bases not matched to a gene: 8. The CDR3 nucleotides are TGTGCCAGCAGTTACTCGCAGCTAGCGGGAGGGTACCCGCAGTATTTT. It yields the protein CASSYSQLAGGYPQYF.

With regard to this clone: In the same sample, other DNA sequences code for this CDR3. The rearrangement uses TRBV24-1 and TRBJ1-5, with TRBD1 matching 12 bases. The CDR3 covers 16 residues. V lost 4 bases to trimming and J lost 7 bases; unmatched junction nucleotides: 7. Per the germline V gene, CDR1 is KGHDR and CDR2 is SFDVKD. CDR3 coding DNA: TGTGCCACCAGTGAGGCCGGGACAGGGGGCGGACAGCCCCAGCATTTT. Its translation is CATSEAGTGGGQPQHF.

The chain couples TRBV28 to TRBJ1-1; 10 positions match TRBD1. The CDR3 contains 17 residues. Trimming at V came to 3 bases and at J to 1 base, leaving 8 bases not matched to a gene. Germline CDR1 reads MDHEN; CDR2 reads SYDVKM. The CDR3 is CASSFGPRDRGNTEAFF. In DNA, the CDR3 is TGTGCCAGCAGTTTCGGGCCAAGGGACAGGGGGAACACTGAAGCTTTCTTT.

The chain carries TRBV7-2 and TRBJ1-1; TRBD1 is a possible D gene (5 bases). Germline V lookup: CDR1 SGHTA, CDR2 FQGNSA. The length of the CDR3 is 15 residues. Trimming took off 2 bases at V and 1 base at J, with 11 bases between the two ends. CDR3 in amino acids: CASSLLGGGNTEAFF. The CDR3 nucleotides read TGTGCCAGCAGCTTATTAGGCGGGGGGAACACTGAAGCTTTCTTT.

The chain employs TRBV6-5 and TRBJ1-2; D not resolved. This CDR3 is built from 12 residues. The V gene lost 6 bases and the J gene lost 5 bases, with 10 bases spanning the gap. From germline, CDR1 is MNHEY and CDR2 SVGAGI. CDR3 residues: CASSDTEYGYTF. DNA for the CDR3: TGTGCCAGCAGCGATACAGAGTATGGCTACACCTTC.

CDR3 residues: CASSFRATEAFF. CDR3 nucleotides: TGTGCCAGCAGCTTTCGAGCCACTGAAGCTTTCTTT. The chain couples TRBV11-3 to TRBJ1-1; no firm D call. CDR1 SGHNT and CDR2 YENEEA come from the germline V gene. Between the trimmed V and J ends, which lost 3 bases and 4 bases, there was a span of 6 bases. This CDR3 contains 12 residues.

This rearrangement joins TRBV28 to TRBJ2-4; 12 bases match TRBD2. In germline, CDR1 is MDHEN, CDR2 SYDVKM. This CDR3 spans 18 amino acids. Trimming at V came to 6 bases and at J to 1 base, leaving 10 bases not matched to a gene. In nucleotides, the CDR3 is TGTGCCAGCAGCTCGGGACTAGCGGGTTGGGGGGCCAAAAACATTCAGTACTTC. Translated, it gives CASSSGLAGWGAKNIQYF.

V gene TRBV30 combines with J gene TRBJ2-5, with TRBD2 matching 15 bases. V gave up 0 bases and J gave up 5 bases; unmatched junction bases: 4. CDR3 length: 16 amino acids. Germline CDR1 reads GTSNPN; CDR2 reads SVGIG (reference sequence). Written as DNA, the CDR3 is TGTGCCTGGAGTGTAGGGACTAGCGGGAGGAAGGAGACCCAGTACTTC. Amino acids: CAWSVGTSGRKETQYF.

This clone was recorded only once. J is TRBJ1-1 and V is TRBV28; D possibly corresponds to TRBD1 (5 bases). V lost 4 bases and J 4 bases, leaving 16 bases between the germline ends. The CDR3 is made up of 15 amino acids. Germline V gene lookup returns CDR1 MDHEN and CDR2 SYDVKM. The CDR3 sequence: CASSCSGEGCTEAFF. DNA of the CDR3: TGTGCCAGCAGTTGCTCGGGGGAGGGATGCACTGAAGCTTTCTTT.

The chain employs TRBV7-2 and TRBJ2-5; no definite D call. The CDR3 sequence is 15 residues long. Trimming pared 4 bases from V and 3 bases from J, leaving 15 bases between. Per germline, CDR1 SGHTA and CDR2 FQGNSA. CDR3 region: CASSSPVLRKETQYF. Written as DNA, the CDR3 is TGTGCCAGCAGCTCCCCGGTACTGAGAAAAGAGACCCAGTACTTC.

The CDR3 nucleotides are TGTGCCAGCTCACCAAACAGGGAAAATGAGCAGTTCTTC. It codes for CASSPNRENEQFF. This chain uses TRBV18 with TRBJ2-1; D possibly corresponds to TRBD1 (6 bases). CDR3 length: 13 amino acids. Germline CDR1 reads KGHSH; CDR2 reads LQKENI. Trimming took off 2 bases at V and 7 bases at J, with 9 bases between the two ends. The full variable domain, its missing parts supplied by reference TRBV18 and TRBJ2-1, is NAGVMQNPRHLVRRRGQEARLRCSPMKGHSHVYWYRQLPEEGLKFMVYLQKENIIDESGMPKERFSAEFPKEGPSILRIQQVVRGDSAAYFCASSPNRENEQFFGPGTRLTVL.